This T cell receptor beta chain is from a study of high-grade serous ovarian cancer treatment subgroups. Across the whole study: Mean per sample: about 14,000 reads, about 7,500 unique TCR beta rearrangements. Study observations and caveats: CDR1 and CDR2 were left unanalyzed; analyses focused on CDR3. Without spatial data, bulk sequencing limits insight into HGSC tumor diversity.

The tumor samples were collected prior to definitive surgery or chemotherapy. This table comes from immunoSEQ multiplex PCR, and its TCRdb copy is limited to in-frame clones, with some not included. The sample lists approximately 7,800 clones; 62% were seen once. Trimming left V 6 bases short and J 6 bases short, with 11 bases between. The germline CDR1 and CDR2 sequences are SNHLY and FYNNEI. The CDR3 length is 13 residues. On this clone itself: Its antigen remains unknown.

The chain uses TRBV2 and TRBJ2-2; D perhaps matches TRBD2 (6 bases). The clonotype originates from a human donor with high-grade serous ovarian cancer. Material for sequencing was tumor tissue. CDR3 amino acids: CASRDWEAGELFF. DNA for the CDR3: TGTGCCAGCAGGGACTGGGAGGCCGGGGAGCTGTTTTTT.